The rows below give T cell receptor beta chains drawn from one sample of a study of spatial heterogeneity in lung cancer. TCRdb called the 5' RACE reads again in MiXCR, with one record for every CDR3 protein. The table lists more than 4,000 distinct CDR3 sequences, around 3.1% of them singletons. Material: normal lung tissue next to the tumor, obtained at surgery. These receptors were taken from a male donor with early-stage non-small cell lung cancer. The CDR3 runs from the conserved cysteine through the conserved F or W. The D gene is left open where the match is weak. Expanded clones get a size class; other rows say once, few or many, or leave the size out.

j_gene,abundance,v_gene,d_gene,CDR3aa,CDR3nt
TRBJ1-3,medium-sized,TRBV20-1,.,CSAVYSGNTIYF,TGCAGTGCCGTGTACTCTGGAAACACCATATATTTT
TRBJ1-1,medium-sized,TRBV7-2,.,CASSFEGYTEAFF,TGTGCCAGCAGCTTTGAGGGCTACACTGAAGCTTTCTTT
TRBJ2-1,many,TRBV30,.,CAWRAYNEQFF,TGTGCCTGGAGAGCCTACAATGAGCAGTTCTTC
TRBJ1-2,many,TRBV6-5,TRBD1,CASSTLNRGYGYTF,TGTGCCAGCAGTACCCTTAACAGGGGCTATGGCTACACCTTC
TRBJ1-5,many,TRBV13,.,CASSEGFGQPQHF,TGTGCCAGCAGTGAGGGTTTCGGTCAGCCCCAGCATTTT
TRBJ2-5,few,TRBV29-1,.,CSGKGQPGTQYF,TGCAGCGGGAAAGGCCAGCCTGGGACCCAGTACTTC
TRBJ2-2,medium-sized,TRBV6-2/TRBV6-3,.,CASRRDLGTGELFF,TGTGCCAGCAGACGGGACCTGGGCACCGGGGAGCTGTTTTTT
TRBJ1-1,many,TRBV18,.,CASSPSTGRVEAFF,TGTGCCAGCTCACCAAGCACGGGGAGAGTTGAAGCTTTCTTT
TRBJ1-5,many,TRBV4-1,.,CASSQDFRSNQPQHF,TGCGCCAGCAGCCAAGATTTCCGGAGCAATCAGCCCCAGCATTTT
TRBJ2-3,medium-sized,TRBV11-2,.,CASSLVRDTQYF,TGTGCCAGCAGCTTAGTCAGAGATACGCAGTATTTT
TRBJ2-3,many,TRBV2,.,CASSDMASTDTQYF,TGTGCCAGCAGTGATATGGCGAGCACAGATACGCAGTATTTT
TRBJ1-3,many,TRBV7-6,.,CASSRFSGNTIYF,TGTGCCAGCAGCCGGTTCTCTGGAAACACCATATATTTT
TRBJ2-7,medium-sized,TRBV29-1,TRBD1,CSVGGQEFYEQYF,TGCAGCGTTGGGGGACAGGAGTTCTACGAGCAGTACTTC
TRBJ1-1,many,TRBV20-1,.,CSARDRVIYTEAFF,TGCAGTGCTAGGGATCGGGTAATCTACACTGAAGCTTTCTTT
TRBJ2-1,many,TRBV7-6,.,CASSPPSGASYNEQFF,TGTGCCAGCAGCCCCCCAAGCGGAGCCTCCTACAATGAGCAGTTCTTC
TRBJ2-2,many,TRBV11-2,TRBD2,CASSRTSGGAGLVGELFF,TGTGCCAGCAGTCGGACCAGCGGGGGGGCCGGTCTGGTCGGGGAGCTGTTTTTT
TRBJ1-5,medium-sized,TRBV9,.,CASSVSSGSNQPQHF,TGTGCCAGCAGCGTTTCTTCGGGGAGCAATCAGCCCCAGCATTTT
TRBJ2-7,large,TRBV12-3/TRBV12-4,.,CASSYSDLKDEQYF,TGTGCCAGCAGTTACTCGGATTTGAAGGACGAGCAGTACTTC
TRBJ1-6,many,TRBV9,.,CASSVGLSNSPLHF,TGTGCCAGCAGCGTGGGACTTTCCAATTCACCCCTCCACTTT
TRBJ1-2,many,TRBV20-1,.,CSARASSLYGYTF,TGCAGTGCTAGAGCTTCTAGCCTCTATGGCTACACCTTC
TRBJ1-3,many,TRBV19,.,CASSIDYSDSNSGNTIYF,TGTGCCAGTAGTATAGACTACTCGGACAGTAACTCTGGAAACACCATATATTTT
TRBJ1-1,medium-sized,TRBV3-1,.,CASSQGYAEAFF,TGTGCCAGCAGCCAAGGGTATGCTGAAGCTTTCTTT
TRBJ2-4,many,TRBV7-2,TRBD1,CASSLVEGQGTRNIQYF,TGTGCCAGCAGCTTAGTAGAGGGACAGGGGACTCGAAACATTCAGTACTTC
TRBJ2-1,medium-sized,TRBV12-3/TRBV12-4,TRBD2,CASKTSGSNEQFF,TGTGCCAGCAAGACTAGCGGGTCAAATGAGCAGTTCTTC
TRBJ1-2,medium-sized,TRBV12-3/TRBV12-4,.,CASSLGHRGPNYGYTF,TGTGCCAGCAGTTTAGGACATCGGGGCCCGAACTATGGCTACACCTTC
TRBJ2-2,medium-sized,TRBV19,TRBD2,CASSIQAGDGTGELFF,TGTGCCAGTAGTATTCAGGCGGGAGACGGCACCGGGGAGCTGTTTTTT
TRBJ1-5,medium-sized,TRBV6-1,.,CASSLPGNSNQPQHF,TGTGCCAGCAGTTTACCGGGGAATAGCAATCAGCCCCAGCATTTT
TRBJ2-1,many,TRBV20-1,TRBD1,CSASSGTGFYNEQFF,TGCAGTGCCTCCTCCGGGACAGGGTTCTACAATGAGCAGTTCTTC
TRBJ2-6,.,TRBV11-2,.,CASSLRGFSGAKVLTF,TGTGCCAGCAGCTTGAGAGGGTTCTCTGGGGCCAAAGTACTGACTTTC
TRBJ1-6,many,TRBV20-1,TRBD1,CSAPGGQTSPLHF,TGCAGTGCCCCCGGGGGACAGACTTCACCCCTCCACTTT
TRBJ2-3,medium-sized,TRBV10-1,.,CASSGAGSPTDTQYF,TGCGCCAGCAGTGGAGCAGGGAGCCCCACAGATACGCAGTATTTT
TRBJ1-4,medium-sized,TRBV5-4,.,CASSLEGTTGRGKLFF,TGTGCCAGCAGCTTGGAAGGGACGACAGGCCGGGGGAAACTGTTTTTT
TRBJ2-7,many,TRBV29-1,TRBD2,CSVGGSYLYEQYF,TGCAGCGTTGGCGGGAGTTATTTGTACGAGCAGTACTTC
TRBJ1-1,medium-sized,TRBV2,TRBD1,CASSESEGAVTEAFF,TGTGCCAGCAGTGAAAGTGAGGGGGCCGTCACTGAAGCTTTCTTT
TRBJ1-3,many,TRBV4-1,TRBD1,CASSQGQLMSSGNTIYF,TGCGCCAGCAGCCAGGGACAGCTGATGAGCTCTGGAAACACCATATATTTT
TRBJ1-1,medium-sized,TRBV3-1,.,CASSPDGNTEAFF,TGTGCCAGCAGCCCCGACGGGAACACTGAAGCTTTCTTT
TRBJ1-2,many,TRBV20-1,.,CSAPRGRANYGYTF,TGCAGTGCTCCCCGTGGGAGAGCTAACTATGGCTACACCTTC
TRBJ1-6,many,TRBV12-3/TRBV12-4,.,CASRKSGSSYNSPLHF,TGTGCCAGCAGAAAATCGGGGTCCTCCTATAATTCACCCCTCCACTTT
TRBJ2-3,medium-sized,TRBV29-1,.,CSARRGSTDTQYF,TGCAGCGCGCGGAGGGGATCCACAGATACGCAGTATTTT
TRBJ2-2,many,TRBV5-4,TRBD2,CASSLVSLAGSPGELFF,TGTGCCAGCAGCTTGGTGTCGCTAGCGGGGTCGCCCGGGGAGCTGTTTTTT
TRBJ2-3,many,TRBV5-1,TRBD2,CASSLVFLAGGTDTQYF,TGCGCCAGCAGCTTGGTGTTCCTAGCGGGGGGCACAGATACGCAGTATTTT
TRBJ2-5,many,TRBV7-2,.,CASSSPRGVGETQYF,TGTGCCAGCAGCTCCCCCCGGGGCGTAGGCGAGACCCAGTACTTC
TRBJ2-5,many,TRBV5-6,.,CASSLRETQYF,TGTGCCAGCAGCTTACGAGAGACCCAGTACTTC
TRBJ1-2,.,TRBV29-1,.,CSVEDVSSPGAPYGYTF,TGCAGCGTTGAAGATGTCTCGTCCCCAGGGGCCCCCTATGGCTACACCTTC
TRBJ1-1,many,TRBV5-5,.,CASSLGSGENTEAFF,TGTGCCAGCAGCTTGGGGTCGGGGGAGAACACTGAAGCTTTCTTT
TRBJ2-5,many,TRBV20-1,TRBD2,CSASGLAETQYF,TGCAGTGCTAGTGGACTAGCGGAGACCCAGTACTTC
TRBJ1-1,medium-sized,TRBV11-3,TRBD1,CASSLGTGGQGTEAFF,TGTGCCAGCAGCCTAGGGACAGGGGGACAAGGAACTGAAGCTTTCTTT
TRBJ1-3,many,TRBV14,.,CASSQDRGTIGGNTIYF,TGTGCCAGCAGCCAAGATCGCGGGACTATAGGCGGAAACACCATATATTTT
TRBJ1-3,many,TRBV7-2,.,CASSRDAGPGNTIYF,TGTGCCAGCAGCCGTGACGCCGGTCCTGGAAACACCATATATTTT